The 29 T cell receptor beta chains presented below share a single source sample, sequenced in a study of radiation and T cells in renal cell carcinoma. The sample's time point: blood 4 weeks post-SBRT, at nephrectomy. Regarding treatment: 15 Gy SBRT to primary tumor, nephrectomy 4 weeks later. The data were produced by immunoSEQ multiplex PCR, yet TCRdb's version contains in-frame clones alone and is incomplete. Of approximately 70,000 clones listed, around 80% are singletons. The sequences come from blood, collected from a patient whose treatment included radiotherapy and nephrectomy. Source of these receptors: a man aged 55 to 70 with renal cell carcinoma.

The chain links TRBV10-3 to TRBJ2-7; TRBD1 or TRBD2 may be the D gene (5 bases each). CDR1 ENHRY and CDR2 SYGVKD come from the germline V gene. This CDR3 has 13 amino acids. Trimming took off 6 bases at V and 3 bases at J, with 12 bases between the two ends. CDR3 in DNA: TGTGCCATCAGGTGGGACCCCTACTACGAGCAGTACGTC. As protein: CAIRWDPYYEQYV.

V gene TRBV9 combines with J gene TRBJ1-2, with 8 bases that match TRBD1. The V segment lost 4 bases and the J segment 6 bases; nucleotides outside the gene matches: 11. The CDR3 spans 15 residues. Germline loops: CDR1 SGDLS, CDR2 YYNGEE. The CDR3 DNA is TGTGCCAGCAGCCCAAGGACAGGGCCGAGGAATGGCTACACCTTC. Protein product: CASSPRTGPRNGYTF.

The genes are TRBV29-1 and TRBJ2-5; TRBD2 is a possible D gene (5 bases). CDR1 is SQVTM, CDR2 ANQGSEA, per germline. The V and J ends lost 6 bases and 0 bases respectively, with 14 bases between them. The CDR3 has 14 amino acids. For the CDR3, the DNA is TGCAGCGTGGGTGGACTGATGAACCAAGAGACCCAGTACTTC. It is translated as CSVGGLMNQETQYF.

The CDR3 spells CASSLASETRETQYF. The CDR3 bases are TGTGCCAGCAGCTTAGCATCAGAGACGAGAGAGACCCAGTACTTC. The chain joins TRBV7-8 to TRBJ2-5; D is uncertain. The V end was cut by 0 bases, the J end by 4 bases, with 12 bases between. Germline V gives CDR1 SGHVS, CDR2 FQNEAQ. This CDR3 is built from 15 residues.

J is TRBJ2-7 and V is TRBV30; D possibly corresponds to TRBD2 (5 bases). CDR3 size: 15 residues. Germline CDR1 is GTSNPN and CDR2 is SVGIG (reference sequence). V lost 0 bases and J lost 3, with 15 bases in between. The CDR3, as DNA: TGTGCCTGGAGTGTCGGAGGCTCGATAGGCTACGAGCAGTACGTC. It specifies CAWSVGGSIGYEQYV.

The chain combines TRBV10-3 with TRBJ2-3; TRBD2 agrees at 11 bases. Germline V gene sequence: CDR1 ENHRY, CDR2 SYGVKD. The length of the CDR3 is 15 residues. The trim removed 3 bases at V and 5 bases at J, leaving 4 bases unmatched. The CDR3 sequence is CAISDRLAGRDTQYF. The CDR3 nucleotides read TGTGCCATCAGTGATCGACTAGCGGGACGAGATACGCAGTATTTT.

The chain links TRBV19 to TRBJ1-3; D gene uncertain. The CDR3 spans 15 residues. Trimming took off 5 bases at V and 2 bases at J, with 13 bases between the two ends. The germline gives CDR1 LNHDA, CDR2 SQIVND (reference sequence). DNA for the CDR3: TGTGCCAGTAGTCTCGGACCAAACCCTGGAAACACCATATATTTT. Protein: CASSLGPNPGNTIYF.

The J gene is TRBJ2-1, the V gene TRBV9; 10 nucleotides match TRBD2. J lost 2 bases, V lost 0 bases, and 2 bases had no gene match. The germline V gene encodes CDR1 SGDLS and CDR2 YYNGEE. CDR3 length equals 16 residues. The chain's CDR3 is CASSVDSGGAYNEQFF. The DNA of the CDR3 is TGTGCCAGCAGCGTAGACAGCGGGGGGGCCTACAATGAGCAGTTCTTC.

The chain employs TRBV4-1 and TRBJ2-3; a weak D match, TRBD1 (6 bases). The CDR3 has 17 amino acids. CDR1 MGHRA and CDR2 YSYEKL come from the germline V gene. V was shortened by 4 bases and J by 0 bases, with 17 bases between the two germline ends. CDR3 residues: CASSPGVPRGSTDTQYF. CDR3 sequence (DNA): TGCGCCAGCAGCCCAGGGGTCCCCAGGGGAAGCACAGATACGCAGTATTTT.

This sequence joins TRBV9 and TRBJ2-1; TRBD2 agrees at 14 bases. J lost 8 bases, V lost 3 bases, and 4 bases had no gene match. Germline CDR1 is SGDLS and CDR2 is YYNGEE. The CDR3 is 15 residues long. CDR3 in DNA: TGTGCCAGCAGCGGACTAGCGGGAGGGTCGTATGAGCAGTTCTTC. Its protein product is CASSGLAGGSYEQFF.

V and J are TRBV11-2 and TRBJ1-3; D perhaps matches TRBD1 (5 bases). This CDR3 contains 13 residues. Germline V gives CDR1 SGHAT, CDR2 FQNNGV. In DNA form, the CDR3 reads TGTGCAACCGGACATGGCCTGTTGAACACCATATATTTT. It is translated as CATGHGLLNTIYF.

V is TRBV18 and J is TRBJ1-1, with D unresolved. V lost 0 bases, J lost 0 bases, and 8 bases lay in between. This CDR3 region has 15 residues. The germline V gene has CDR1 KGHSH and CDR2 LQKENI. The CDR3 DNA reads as TGTGCCAGCTCACCACCCCAGGAGTTGAACACTGAAGCTTTCTTT. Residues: CASSPPQELNTEAFF.

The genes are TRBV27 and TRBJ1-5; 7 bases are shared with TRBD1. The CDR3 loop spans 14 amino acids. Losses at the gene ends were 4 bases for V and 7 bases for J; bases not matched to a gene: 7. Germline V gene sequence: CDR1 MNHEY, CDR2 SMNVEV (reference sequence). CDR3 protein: CASSSQTGWQPQHF. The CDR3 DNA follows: TGTGCCAGCAGTTCCCAGACAGGGTGGCAGCCCCAGCATTTT.

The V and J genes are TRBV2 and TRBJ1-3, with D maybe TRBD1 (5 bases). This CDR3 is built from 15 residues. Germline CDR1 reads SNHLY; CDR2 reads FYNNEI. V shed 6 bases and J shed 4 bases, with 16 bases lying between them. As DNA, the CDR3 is TGTGCCAGCAGAAGGGACTCACCCGCAGGAAACACCATATATTTT. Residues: CASRRDSPAGNTIYF.

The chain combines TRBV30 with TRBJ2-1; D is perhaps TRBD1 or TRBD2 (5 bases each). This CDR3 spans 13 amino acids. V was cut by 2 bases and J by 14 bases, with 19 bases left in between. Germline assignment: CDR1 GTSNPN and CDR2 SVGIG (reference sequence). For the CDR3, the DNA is TGTGCCTGGAGTCCCGGGACCTTGAACACGAAGTTCTTC. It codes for CAWSPGTLNTKFF.

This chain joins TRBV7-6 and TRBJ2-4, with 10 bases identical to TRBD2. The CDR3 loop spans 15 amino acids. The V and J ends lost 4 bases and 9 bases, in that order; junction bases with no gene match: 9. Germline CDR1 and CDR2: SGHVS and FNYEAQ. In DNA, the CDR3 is TGTGCCAGCAGCTCGAACAGCGGGAGGGCCGGCATTCAGTACTTC. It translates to CASSSNSGRAGIQYF.

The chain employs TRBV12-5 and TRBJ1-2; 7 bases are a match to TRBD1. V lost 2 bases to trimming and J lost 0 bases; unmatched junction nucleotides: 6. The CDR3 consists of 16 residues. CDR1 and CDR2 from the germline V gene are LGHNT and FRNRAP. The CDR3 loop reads CASGLSTGTTNYGYTF. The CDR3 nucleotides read TGTGCTAGTGGTTTGTCGACAGGGACCACTAACTATGGCTACACCTTC. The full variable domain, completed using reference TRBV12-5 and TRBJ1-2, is DARVTQTPRHKVTEMGQEVTMRCQPILGHNTVFWYRQTMMQGLELLAYFRNRAPLDDSGMPKDRFSAEMPDATLATLKIQPSEPRDSAVYFCASGLSTGTTNYGYTFGSGTRLTVV.

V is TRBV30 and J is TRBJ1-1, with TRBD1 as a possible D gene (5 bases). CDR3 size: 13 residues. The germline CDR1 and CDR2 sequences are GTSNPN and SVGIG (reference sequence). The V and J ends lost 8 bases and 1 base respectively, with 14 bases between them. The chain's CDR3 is CARTVGANTEAFF. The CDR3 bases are TGTGCCCGGACCGTTGGGGCGAACACTGAAGCTTTCTTT.

CDR3 sequence (DNA): TGTGCCAGCAGACCCACCGGGACAGGGCCCGAGACCCAGTACTTC. Protein sequence: CASRPTGTGPETQYF. The chain uses TRBV2 and TRBJ2-5; TRBD1 aligns across 9 bases. Germline CDR1 reads SNHLY; CDR2 reads FYNNEI. V shed 6 bases, J shed 5 bases, and the junction held 10 bases outside the gene matches. The CDR3 spans 15 residues.

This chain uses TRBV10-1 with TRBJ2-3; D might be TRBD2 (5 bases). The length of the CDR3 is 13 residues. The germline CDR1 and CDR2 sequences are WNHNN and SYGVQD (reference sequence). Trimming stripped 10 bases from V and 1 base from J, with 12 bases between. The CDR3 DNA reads TGCGCCACCCGGGATCCTGGCACAGATACGCAGTATTTT. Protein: CATRDPGTDTQYF.

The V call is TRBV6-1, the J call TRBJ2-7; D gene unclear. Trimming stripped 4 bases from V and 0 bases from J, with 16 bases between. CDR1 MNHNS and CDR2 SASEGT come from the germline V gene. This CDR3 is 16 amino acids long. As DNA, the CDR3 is TGTGCCAGCAGTGCTGGGGTCGCGGACGTCTCCTACGAGCAGTACGTC. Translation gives CASSAGVADVSYEQYV.

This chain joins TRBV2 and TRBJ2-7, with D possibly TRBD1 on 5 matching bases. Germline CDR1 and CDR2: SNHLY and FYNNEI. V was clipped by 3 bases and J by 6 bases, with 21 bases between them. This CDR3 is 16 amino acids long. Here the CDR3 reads CASSDRLAGSSGEQYF. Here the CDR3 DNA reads TGTGCCAGCAGTGATCGGCTTGCAGGGTCGTCGGGCGAGCAGTACTTC.

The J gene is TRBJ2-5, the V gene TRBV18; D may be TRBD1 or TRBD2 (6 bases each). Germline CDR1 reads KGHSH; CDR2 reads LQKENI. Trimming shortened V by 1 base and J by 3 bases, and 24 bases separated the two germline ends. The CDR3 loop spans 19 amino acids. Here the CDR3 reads CASSPRETGTKGGKETQYF. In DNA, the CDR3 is TGTGCCAGCTCACCACGGGAGACAGGAACAAAAGGCGGGAAAGAGACCCAGTACTTC. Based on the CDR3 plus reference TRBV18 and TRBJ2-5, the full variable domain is NAGVMQNPRHLVRRRGQEARLRCSPMKGHSHVYWYRQLPEEGLKFMVYLQKENIIDESGMPKERFSAEFPKEGPSILRIQQVVRGDSAAYFCASSPRETGTKGGKETQYFGPGTRLLVL.

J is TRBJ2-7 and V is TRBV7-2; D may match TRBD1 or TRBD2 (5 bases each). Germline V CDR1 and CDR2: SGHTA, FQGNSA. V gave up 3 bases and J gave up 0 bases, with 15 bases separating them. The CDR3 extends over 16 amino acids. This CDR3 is CASSFGAPHSSYEQYV. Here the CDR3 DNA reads TGTGCCAGCAGCTTCGGGGCCCCCCACAGCTCCTACGAGCAGTACGTC.

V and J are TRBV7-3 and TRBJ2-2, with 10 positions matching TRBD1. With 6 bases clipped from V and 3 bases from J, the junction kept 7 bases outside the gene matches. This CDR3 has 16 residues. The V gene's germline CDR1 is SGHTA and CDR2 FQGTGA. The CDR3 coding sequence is TGTGCCAGCAGGGAAACGACAGGGGGCGACACCGGGGAGCTGTTTTTT. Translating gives CASRETTGGDTGELFF. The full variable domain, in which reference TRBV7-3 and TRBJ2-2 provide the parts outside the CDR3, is GAGVSQTPSNKVTEKGKYVELRCDPISGHTALYWYRQSLGQGPEFLIYFQGTGAADDSGLPNDRFFAVRPEGSVSTLKIQRTERGDSAVYLCASRETTGGDTGELFFGEGSRLTVL.

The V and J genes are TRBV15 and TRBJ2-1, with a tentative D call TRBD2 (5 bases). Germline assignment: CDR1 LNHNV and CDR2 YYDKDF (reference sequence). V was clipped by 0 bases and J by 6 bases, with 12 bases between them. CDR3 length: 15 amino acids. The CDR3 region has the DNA TGTGCCACCAGCAGAGATAGGGCTAGCACCAATGAGCAGTTCTTC. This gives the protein CATSRDRASTNEQFF.

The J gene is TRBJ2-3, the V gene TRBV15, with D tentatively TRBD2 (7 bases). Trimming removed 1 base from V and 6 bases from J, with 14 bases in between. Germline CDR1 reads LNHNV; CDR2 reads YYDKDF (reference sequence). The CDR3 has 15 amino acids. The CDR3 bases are TGTGCCACCAGCAGAGTGGGGGGGCGCGTCGATACGCAGTATTTT. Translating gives CATSRVGGRVDTQYF. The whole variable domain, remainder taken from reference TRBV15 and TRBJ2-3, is DAMVIQNPRYQVTQFGKPVTLSCSQTLNHNVMYWYQQKSSQAPKLLFHYYDKDFNNEADTPDNFQSRRPNTSFCFLDIRSPGLGDTAMYLCATSRVGGRVDTQYFGPGTRLTVL.

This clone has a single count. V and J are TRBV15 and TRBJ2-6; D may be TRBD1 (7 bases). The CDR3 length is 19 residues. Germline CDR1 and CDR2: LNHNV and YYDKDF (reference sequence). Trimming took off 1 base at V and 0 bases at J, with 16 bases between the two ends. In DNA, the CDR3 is TGTGCCACCAGCAGAGGTGGGCGGGACAGCATCTCTGGGGCCAACGTCCTGACTTTC. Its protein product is CATSRGGRDSISGANVLTF.

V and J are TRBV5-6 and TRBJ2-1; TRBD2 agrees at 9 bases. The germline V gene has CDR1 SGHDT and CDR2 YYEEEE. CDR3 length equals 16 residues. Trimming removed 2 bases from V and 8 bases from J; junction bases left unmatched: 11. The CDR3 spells CASSFATERGVDEQFF. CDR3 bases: TGTGCCAGCAGCTTTGCTACTGAGCGGGGGGTTGATGAGCAGTTCTTC.